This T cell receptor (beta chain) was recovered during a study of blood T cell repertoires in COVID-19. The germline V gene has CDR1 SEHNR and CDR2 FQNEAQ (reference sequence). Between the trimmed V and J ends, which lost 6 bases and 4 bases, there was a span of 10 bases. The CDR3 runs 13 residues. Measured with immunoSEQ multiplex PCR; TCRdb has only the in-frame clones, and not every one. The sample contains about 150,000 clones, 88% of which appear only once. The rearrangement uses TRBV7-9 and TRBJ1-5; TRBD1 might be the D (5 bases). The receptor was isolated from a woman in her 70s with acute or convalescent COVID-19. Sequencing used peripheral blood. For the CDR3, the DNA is TGTGCCAGCAGTGGGCAGGGTAATCAGCCCCAGCATTTT. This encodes CASSGQGNQPQHF.